This is a list of T cell receptor beta chains from one sample in a study of OX40 agonist ivuxolimab in advanced cancers. Clones were read by immunoSEQ multiplex PCR, and TCRdb kept only the in-frame ones, dropping some. This sample has roughly 70,000 clones, with approximately 90% found just once. This specimen consisted of CD4+ or CD8+ T cells sorted from blood, obtained in a trial of the OX40 agonist ivuxolimab. These receptors were obtained from an adult with an advanced solid tumor such as melanoma, head and neck, liver or kidney cancer. The CDR3 runs from the conserved cysteine through the conserved F or W. The D gene is left open where the match is weak.

v_gene	d_gene	j_gene	CDR3aa	CDR3nt
TRBV28	TRBD1	TRBJ1-5	CASNPGTGFSQPQHF	TGTGCCAGCAACCCCGGGACAGGATTTAGTCAGCCCCAGCATTTT
TRBV7-2	-	TRBJ1-1	CASSRRMNTEAFF	TGTGCCAGCAGCCGCCGGATGAACACTGAAGCTTTCTTT
TRBV2	TRBD2	TRBJ2-3	CASSRAGTSGASTDTQYF	TGTGCCAGCAGTCGGGCAGGGACTAGCGGGGCGAGCACAGATACGCAGTATTTT
TRBV5-8	-	TRBJ2-1	CASSPGATPGFF	TGTGCCAGCAGCCCAGGGGCTACCCCAGGGTTCTTC
TRBV11-1	TRBD1	TRBJ2-5	CASSLGQRVGETQYF	TGTGCCAGCAGCTTGGGACAGCGCGTTGGGGAGACCCAGTACTTC
TRBV10-3	-	TRBJ1-6	CAISEVGLSPLHF	TGTGCCATCAGTGAGGTGGGTTTGTCACCCCTCCACTTT
TRBV7-9	-	TRBJ1-4	CASSLEGGYEKLFF	TGTGCCAGCAGCTTGGAGGGGGGGTATGAAAAACTGTTTTTT
TRBV29-1	TRBD1	TRBJ2-7	CSVEGTGYEQYF	TGCAGCGTTGAAGGGACAGGCTACGAGCAGTACTTC
TRBV2	-	TRBJ2-2	CASSESSGSITGELFF	TGTGCCAGCAGTGAATCGTCGGGATCCATCACCGGGGAGCTGTTTTTT
TRBV4-2	TRBD1	TRBJ2-5	CASSPSTGDGETQYF	TGTGCCAGCAGCCCCTCGACAGGGGATGGAGAGACCCAGTACTTC
TRBV5-1	TRBD1	TRBJ2-5	CASSLLQGVGETQYF	TGCGCCAGCAGCTTGCTCCAGGGGGTGGGGGAGACCCAGTACTTC
TRBV28	-	TRBJ2-7	CASSFAGSGFSYEQYF	TGTGCCAGCAGTTTTGCTGGGTCGGGTTTCTCCTACGAGCAGTACTTC